These 16 T cell receptor beta chains came from one sample sequenced in a study of OX40 agonist ivuxolimab in advanced cancers. Produced via immunoSEQ multiplex PCR; TCRdb's table is partial and in-frame only. The table has about 40,000 clones, more than 70% seen once; the top ten hold roughly a quarter. Material: CD4+ or CD8+ T cells sorted from blood, obtained in a trial of the OX40 agonist ivuxolimab. Receptor source: an adult with an advanced solid tumor such as melanoma, head and neck, liver or kidney cancer.

The CDR3 protein is CASRDRAYEQYF. The CDR3 DNA reads as TGTGCCAGCAGGGACAGGGCCTACGAGCAGTACTTC. V and J are TRBV27 and TRBJ2-7, with TRBD1 identical over 8 bases. The CDR3 has 12 residues. The J segment lost 2 bases and the V segment lost 6 bases, leaving 0 bases of the junction unmatched. Germline CDR1 MNHEY, CDR2 SMNVEV (reference sequence).

The CDR3 DNA sequence: TGTGCCAGCGCCACAAAGGGGGGCACTGAAGCTTTCTTT. It encodes CASATKGGTEAFF. This chain joins TRBV7-9 and TRBJ1-1; D possibly corresponds to TRBD1 (6 bases). The V end lost 8 bases, the J end lost 4 bases, and 14 bases lay between the germline ends. This CDR3 comprises 13 residues. The germline CDR1 and CDR2 sequences are SEHNR and FQNEAQ (reference sequence).

This chain connects TRBV28 to TRBJ2-1; perhaps TRBD2 as D (6 bases). CDR3 length: 18 residues. CDR1 is MDHEN and CDR2 is SYDVKM in the germline V gene. V shed 4 bases and J shed 3 bases, with 22 bases lying between them. In nucleotides, the CDR3 is TGTGCCAGCAGTTCTAGTATGGGGGGAACTATTAGCTACAATGAGCAGTTCTTC. It yields the protein CASSSSMGGTISYNEQFF.

This sequence joins TRBV19 and TRBJ1-5; 8 nucleotides match TRBD1. Germline V CDR1 and CDR2: LNHDA, SQIVND (reference sequence). The CDR3 length is 16 residues. Losses at the gene ends were 5 bases for V and 3 bases for J; bases not matched to a gene: 9. The CDR3 nucleotides are TGTGCCAGTAGTTCGACAGGGGAGGGGATCAATCAGCCCCAGCATTTT. Protein sequence: CASSSTGEGINQPQHF. The whole variable domain, filled in from reference TRBV19 and TRBJ1-5, reads DGGITQSPKYLFRKEGQNVTLSCEQNLNHDAMYWYRQDPGQGLRLIYYSQIVNDFQKGDIAEGYSVSREKKESFPLTVTSAQKNPTAFYLCASSSTGEGINQPQHFGDGTRLSIL.

The J gene is TRBJ2-7, the V gene TRBV4-1; no reliable D call. CDR3 length equals 14 residues. CDR1 MGHRA and CDR2 YSYEKL come from the germline V gene. The ends were cut back, 2 bases at V and 3 bases at J, with 11 bases in the middle. This CDR3 is CASSQLSTRYEQYF. The CDR3 nucleotides read TGCGCCAGCAGCCAACTTTCAACCCGCTACGAGCAGTACTTC.

The rearrangement joins TRBV27 to TRBJ2-1; D not resolved. Germline values: CDR1 MNHEY, CDR2 SMNVEV (reference sequence). This CDR3 spans 16 amino acids. The V and J ends lost 3 bases and 0 bases respectively, with 12 bases between them. CDR3 sequence: CASSLDPPSSYNEQFF. CDR3 nucleotide sequence: TGTGCCAGCAGTTTGGATCCACCGAGCTCCTACAATGAGCAGTTCTTC.

Remarks on this clone: Being one base from a much bigger clone, this may be a read error. The sample carries other DNA sequences with the same CDR3. The chain has TRBV6-1 and TRBJ1-1, with a possible D match to TRBD1 (5 bases). The CDR3 has 15 residues. The germline gives CDR1 MNHNS, CDR2 SASEGT. The CDR3 is CASSELLGLNTEAFF. In DNA form, the CDR3 reads TGTGCCAGCAGTGAACTGTTGGGGCTGAACACTGAGGCTTTCTTT.

The chain carries TRBV7-3 and TRBJ2-3; no firm D call. Trimming took 2 bases from V and 0 from J, leaving 6 bases between them. In germline, CDR1 is SGHTA, CDR2 FQGTGA. The CDR3 runs 14 residues. CDR3 coding DNA: TGTGCCAGCAGCTTACTCGGGAGCACAGATACGCAGTATTTT. Translated: CASSLLGSTDTQYF.

V is TRBV7-9 and J is TRBJ2-7; 9 bases agree with TRBD1. V lost 5 bases, J lost 5 bases, and 22 bases stayed unmatched. The length of the CDR3 is 19 residues. Germline V lookup: CDR1 SEHNR, CDR2 FQNEAQ (reference sequence). The CDR3 DNA follows: TGTGCCAGCAGCCCCCCCCTTTTGGCACGGGACAGGGTTGACGACGAGCAGTACTTC. It encodes CASSPPLLARDRVDDEQYF.

The chain carries TRBV7-8 and TRBJ2-7; D not certain. This CDR3 region has 13 residues. V gave up 7 bases and J gave up 3 bases, with 13 bases separating them. Germline loops: CDR1 SGHVS, CDR2 FQNEAQ. CDR3 sequence: CASTKQGVYEQYF. CDR3 sequence (DNA): TGTGCCAGCACCAAACAAGGAGTCTACGAGCAGTACTTC.

This clone was seen a single time. A junction end diverges from the germline sequence, so it may reflect a read error. The chain carries TRBV10-1 and TRBJ1-1; D is possibly TRBD1 (5 bases). This CDR3 is 13 amino acids long. Germline-derived CDR1 and CDR2 are WNHNN and SYGVQD (reference sequence). This CDR3 reads CASSYGGQAEAFF. The CDR3 nucleotides are TGTGCCAGCAGTTACGGGGGTCAGGCGGAAGCTTTCTTT.

The chain recombines TRBV30 with TRBJ1-1; D possibly corresponds to TRBD1 (5 bases). The CDR3 runs 15 residues. Per the germline V gene, CDR1 is GTSNPN and CDR2 is SVGIG (reference sequence). V was trimmed by 0 bases and J by 0 bases, leaving 11 bases between them. CDR3 sequence: CAWSVSKDMNTEAFF. The CDR3 DNA is TGTGCCTGGAGTGTAAGCAAGGACATGAACACTGAAGCTTTCTTT.

V and J are TRBV28 and TRBJ2-7; D ambiguous. The length of the CDR3 is 16 residues. The germline gives CDR1 MDHEN, CDR2 SYDVKM. The germline V and J ends were trimmed by 1 base and 0 bases, with 13 bases remaining between them. The CDR3 DNA reads as TGTGCCAGCAGTTTATCTGGGCTATTAAGCTCCTACGAGCAGTACTTC. This codes for CASSLSGLLSSYEQYF.

This rearrangement joins TRBV7-2 to TRBJ1-5; D gene uncertain. V shed 1 base and J shed 5 bases, with 6 bases lying between them. This CDR3 has 13 residues. The germline V gene encodes CDR1 SGHTA and CDR2 FQGNSA. The CDR3 bases are TGTGCCAGCAGCTTAGTTCCCTATCAGCCCCAGCATTTT. This translates into CASSLVPYQPQHF.

The CDR3 sequence is CASSGNRVYEQYF. CDR3 DNA: TGTGCCAGCAGTGGAAACAGGGTGTACGAGCAGTACTTC. This rearrangement joins TRBV27 to TRBJ2-7, with D maybe TRBD1 (6 bases). Germline V lookup: CDR1 MNHEY, CDR2 SMNVEV (reference sequence). The CDR3 has 13 residues. Trimming shortened V by 5 bases and J by 4 bases, and 12 bases separated the two germline ends.

This clone was seen once. V and J are TRBV5-8 and TRBJ1-1; possibly TRBD1 for D (6 bases). The length of the CDR3 is 16 residues. Looked up from germline, CDR1 is SGHTS and CDR2 is YDEGEE. Trimming shortened V by 6 bases and J by 10 bases, and 28 bases separated the two germline ends. The CDR3 loop reads CASTPRKDSDPPGAFF. CDR3 nucleotides: TGTGCCAGCACACCCCGAAAGGACAGCGACCCGCCCGGAGCTTTCTTT.